This TCR beta chain was found in a study of blood T cell repertoires in COVID-19. It was during active infection that Seattle patients were enrolled and then longitudinally followed. Per the original data handling: Quantification of nucleated cells was approximated via reference gene primer amplification. Only in-frame clones appear in the TCRdb table, and some are missing; sequencing was by immunoSEQ multiplex PCR. V, J and clone size are those of that table, while D and trimming were read from the DNA. The data show about 230,000 clones, 81% seen once. Germline CDR1 PRHDT, CDR2 FYEKMQ (reference sequence). Trimming removed 3 bases from V and 3 bases from J, with 20 bases in between. This CDR3 has 17 residues.

This sequence was found in a woman older than 75 with COVID-19, enrolled during active disease. What was sequenced was peripheral blood. The chain links TRBV13 to TRBJ1-1; possibly TRBD1 for D (6 bases). The DNA for the CDR3 is TGTGCCAGCAGCTTCAGTACCATTAGACAGGCTCACACTGAAGCTTTCTTT. As protein: CASSFSTIRQAHTEAFF. Full variable domain (remainder filled in from reference TRBV13 and TRBJ1-1): AAGVIQSPRHLIKEKRETATLKCYPIPRHDTVYWYQQGPGQDPQFLISFYEKMQSDKGSIPDRFSAQQFSDYHSELNMSSLELGDSALYFCASSFSTIRQAHTEAFFGQGTRLTVV.